This TCR beta chain comes out of a study of vaccination and CD4 T cells after COVID-19. For the study at large: Participants got two doses of BNT162b2 or mRNA-1273 vaccine.

With the Oncomine TCR Beta short-read assay, DNA from cultured CD4+ T cells was sequenced. TCRdb reprocessed the PCR reads with MiXCR, giving one entry per CDR3 protein. This sample yields about 4,400 distinct CDR3 sequences, of which around 40% are seen a single time; 40% to 45% belongs to the top ten. Described treatment: roughly nine-day PBMC culture with coronavirus spike peptide pools or control peptides (ViraFEST assay). Those CD4+ T cells from the unexposed donor predate the COVID-19 pandemic (2011-2018). The ViraFEST method relied on peptide pools to expand antigen-specific T cells, followed by TCR sequencing. The medium had half its volume replaced with fresh IL-2 medium on days 3 and 7. Study-wide findings and caveats: Within convalescent individuals, 304 out of 307 vaccine-specific clones proved to be spike mono-reactive.

This clonotype is large in the sample. The antigen remains undetermined. Sample: CD4+ T cells from blood, cultured in vitro. This clonotype originated in a human donor in good health.

The chain's CDR3 is CASSQGGNSPLHF. CDR3 sequence (DNA): TGTGCCAGCAGCCAGGGCGGTAATTCACCCCTCCACTTT. V gene TRBV6-1 combines with J gene TRBJ1-6; perhaps TRBD1 as D (5 bases). Trimming shortened V by 6 bases and J by 6 bases, and 9 bases separated the two germline ends. This CDR3 has 13 residues. CDR1 is MNHNS, CDR2 SASEGT, per germline.